The next 24 T cell receptor beta chains were all read from a single sample in a study of persistence of HIV-infected CD4 T cells. This nonspecific control used anti-CD3/anti-CD28 bead stimulation of CD4+ T cells. Responding CD4+ T cells were sorted by upregulation of both CD40 ligand and CD69. No antigens are known for them. Sequencing used immunoSEQ version 4 in survey mode. TCRdb's table, derived via immunoSEQ multiplex PCR, lists solely in-frame clones and lacks some. Of some 49,000 clones in the sample, 85% to 90% were seen once. The material was CD4+ T cells sorted from PBMCs after approximately 20-hour stimulation, obtained from a patient who received antiretroviral therapy. These receptors came from an adult woman with HIV who was CMV-seropositive.

This chain connects TRBV5-1 to TRBJ2-1; weak D call: TRBD2 (5 bases). Per germline, CDR1 SGHRS and CDR2 YFSETQ. V was shortened by 4 bases and J by 0 bases, with 11 bases between the two germline ends. This CDR3 has 15 residues. The CDR3 loop is CASSKFSASYNEQFF. DNA for the CDR3: TGCGCCAGCAGCAAATTTAGCGCCTCCTACAATGAGCAGTTCTTC.

This chain uses TRBV11-3 with TRBJ2-5, with TRBD1 as a possible D gene (6 bases). Germline values: CDR1 SGHNT, CDR2 YENEEA. The CDR3 extends over 12 amino acids. V was shortened by 8 bases and J by 3 bases, with 10 bases between the two germline ends. The CDR3 nucleotides read TGTGCCAGCGGCCAGGGGAAAGAGACCCAGTACTTC. This translates into CASGQGKETQYF. Variable domain in full (rest from reference TRBV11-3 and TRBJ2-5): EAGVVQSPRYKIIEKKQPVAFWCNPISGHNTLYWYLQNLGQGPELLIRYENEEAVDDSQLPKDRFSAERLKGVDSTLKIQPAELGDSAVYLCASGQGKETQYFGPGTRLLVL.

This sequence joins TRBV11-3 and TRBJ2-7; 8 positions match TRBD1. V was pared by 5 bases and J by 2 bases, with 2 bases of the junction left unmatched. Per the germline V gene, CDR1 is SGHNT and CDR2 is YENEEA. The CDR3 sequence is 13 residues long. CDR3 in DNA: TGTGCCAGCAGCGGGGACAGGCCCTACGAGCAGTACTTC. This gives the protein CASSGDRPYEQYF. Full variable domain (remainder filled in from reference TRBV11-3 and TRBJ2-7): EAGVVQSPRYKIIEKKQPVAFWCNPISGHNTLYWYLQNLGQGPELLIRYENEEAVDDSQLPKDRFSAERLKGVDSTLKIQPAELGDSAVYLCASSGDRPYEQYFGPGTRLTVT.

The rearrangement uses TRBV4-3 and TRBJ2-7; D might be TRBD1 or TRBD2, each matching 6 bases. This CDR3 has 15 residues. V lost 0 bases and J lost 7, with 16 bases in between. Germline lookup yields CDR1 LGHNA and CDR2 YSLEER. CDR3 in amino acids: CASSQDWVGGYEQYF. The DNA for the CDR3 is TGCGCCAGCAGCCAAGATTGGGTAGGGGGGTATGAGCAGTACTTC.

This clone has a handful of counts. This sequence joins TRBV10-3 and TRBJ2-7; TRBD2 matches at 7 bases. CDR3 length: 16 residues. With 10 bases clipped from V and 0 bases from J, the junction kept 15 bases outside the gene matches. Germline CDR1 ENHRY, CDR2 SYGVKD. CDR3 DNA sequence: TGTGCCACGGGGGGAGAAACAGGTTCCCTCTCCTACGAGCAGTACTTC. This encodes CATGGETGSLSYEQYF.

The J gene is TRBJ2-3, the V gene TRBV10-1; no definite D call. The CDR3 is 14 amino acids. Germline V gives CDR1 WNHNN, CDR2 SYGVQD (reference sequence). Trimming stripped 4 bases from V and 2 bases from J, with 10 bases between. CDR3 sequence reads: CASSGAGFTDTQYF. DNA for the CDR3: TGCGCCAGCAGTGGGGCAGGATTCACAGATACGCAGTATTTT.

Here the CDR3 DNA reads TGCGCCAGCAGCCGCGACAGGGCGGAGACCGGGGAGCTGTTTTTT. This codes for CASSRDRAETGELFF. The chain employs TRBV4-3 and TRBJ2-2; the match to TRBD1 covers 7 bases. Per the germline V gene, CDR1 is LGHNA and CDR2 is YSLEER. CDR3 length: 15 amino acids. Losses at the gene ends were 4 bases for V and 5 bases for J; bases not matched to a gene: 7.

This chain links TRBV28 with TRBJ2-7, with TRBD2 identical over 8 bases. Germline CDR1 MDHEN, CDR2 SYDVKM. The V gene end was trimmed by 6 bases and the J gene end by 4 bases; junction bases not matched to a gene: 8. CDR3 length: 14 amino acids. CDR3 DNA: TGTGCCAGCAGGGACCCGGGAGGGCCTTACGAGCAGTACTTC. This translates into CASRDPGGPYEQYF. Together with reference TRBV28 and TRBJ2-7, the CDR3 gives the full variable domain: DVKVTQSSRYLVKRTGEKVFLECVQDMDHENMFWYRQDPGLGLRLIYFSYDVKMKEKGDIPEGYSVSREKKERFSLILESASTNQTSMYLCASRDPGGPYEQYFGPGTRLTVT.

The chain links TRBV10-2 to TRBJ1-3; no firm D call. Germline V gene sequence: CDR1 WSHSY, CDR2 SAAADI. This CDR3 contains 13 residues. V lost 7 bases and J lost 2, with 9 bases in between. The CDR3 protein is CASTLAPGNTIYF. The CDR3 nucleotides are TGCGCCAGCACCCTCGCGCCTGGAAACACCATATATTTT.

The chain links TRBV28 to TRBJ2-7, with 8 bases aligning to TRBD2. V was clipped by 5 bases and J by 5 bases; unmatched bases: 8. Germline V CDR1 and CDR2: MDHEN, SYDVKM. The CDR3 is 14 residues long. The CDR3 DNA reads TGTGCCAGCAGTACCGGGAGGGCTCGGGACGAGCAGTACTTC. Translating gives CASSTGRARDEQYF. The complete variable domain, with remaining parts taken from reference TRBV28 and TRBJ2-7, reads DVKVTQSSRYLVKRTGEKVFLECVQDMDHENMFWYRQDPGLGLRLIYFSYDVKMKEKGDIPEGYSVSREKKERFSLILESASTNQTSMYLCASSTGRARDEQYFGPGTRLTVT.

The V call is TRBV6-1, the J call TRBJ1-2; D is unclear. V was shortened by 2 bases and J by 8 bases, with 18 bases between the two germline ends. This CDR3 region has 15 residues. CDR1 and CDR2 from the germline V gene are MNHNS and SASEGT. This CDR3 reads CASSESLMAEPGYTF. The CDR3 DNA follows: TGTGCCAGCAGTGAATCCCTAATGGCAGAACCCGGCTACACCTTC.

This chain connects TRBV3-1 (or the pseudogene TRBV3-2) to TRBJ1-2; perhaps TRBD1 as D (6 bases). Germline CDR1 and CDR2: LGHDT and YNNKEL (reference sequence). Between the trimmed V and J ends, which lost 6 bases and 7 bases, there was a span of 15 bases. The CDR3 runs 13 residues. Here the CDR3 DNA reads TGTGCCAGCAGTCCGAGGGGGGGCCTTGGCTACACCTTC. Translation gives CASSPRGGLGYTF.

The chain combines TRBV30 with TRBJ1-1, with no clear D. The CDR3 extends over 16 amino acids. V lost 0 bases to trimming and J lost 4 bases, with 18 bases between them. The germline gives CDR1 GTSNPN, CDR2 SVGIG (reference sequence). As DNA, the CDR3 is TGTGCCTGGAGTGTACGGGTGAGGTTGCGGGCCACTGAAGCTTTCTTT. Translated: CAWSVRVRLRATEAFF.

The table lists this clone with a count of one. The chain combines TRBV28 with TRBJ2-1; TRBD2 matches at 13 bases. V trimming: 5 bases; J trimming: 8 bases; junction bases outside the gene matches: 9. The CDR3 has 16 amino acids. Germline lookup yields CDR1 MDHEN and CDR2 SYDVKM. CDR3: CASSLGLAGRGDEQFF. The CDR3 nucleotides read TGTGCCAGCAGTCTGGGACTAGCGGGAAGGGGTGATGAGCAGTTCTTC.

This chain connects TRBV2 to TRBJ2-7; D uncertain. Trimming left V 2 bases short and J 6 bases short, with 11 bases between. CDR3 length: 13 amino acids. Germline V lookup: CDR1 SNHLY, CDR2 FYNNEI. The CDR3 nucleotides read TGTGCCAGCAGTGAAAGGAAGAATATCGAGCAGTACTTC. This codes for CASSERKNIEQYF. Using reference TRBV2 and TRBJ2-7 for the parts outside the CDR3, the full variable domain is EPEVTQTPSHQVTQMGQEVILRCVPISNHLYFYWYRQILGQKVEFLVSFYNNEISEKSEIFDDQFSVERPDGSNFTLKIRSTKLEDSAMYFCASSERKNIEQYFGPGTRLTVT.

The chain carries TRBV5-1 and TRBJ2-5, with a weak D call TRBD1 (6 bases). CDR1 is SGHRS, CDR2 YFSETQ, per germline. The germline V and J ends were trimmed by 5 bases and 0 bases, with 20 bases remaining between them. The CDR3 loop spans 17 amino acids. Here the CDR3 reads CASRKVGAGPNQETQYF. Here the CDR3 DNA reads TGCGCCAGCAGGAAGGTGGGGGCGGGCCCCAACCAAGAGACCCAGTACTTC.

This chain joins TRBV10-1 and TRBJ1-2; TRBD1 matches at 7 bases. From germline, CDR1 is WNHNN and CDR2 SYGVQD (reference sequence). This CDR3 comprises 14 residues. The trim removed 6 bases at V and 0 bases at J, leaving 4 bases unmatched. CDR3 in DNA: TGCGCCAGCAGCCCCGGACAGGCTAACTATGGCTACACCTTC. Residues: CASSPGQANYGYTF.

The chain uses TRBV29-1 and TRBJ2-7, with a possible D match to TRBD1 (6 bases). CDR1 is SQVTM and CDR2 is ANQGSEA in the germline V gene. The CDR3 has 12 residues. V was shortened by 5 bases and J by 0 bases, with 8 bases between the two germline ends. The CDR3 coding sequence is TGCAGCGTTAGGGACACCTCCTACGAGCAGTACTTC. Its protein product is CSVRDTSYEQYF.

J is TRBJ1-1 and V is TRBV27; possible D gene TRBD1, 6 bases. From germline, CDR1 is MNHEY and CDR2 SMNVEV (reference sequence). The CDR3 has 14 residues. V lost 3 bases and J lost 4, with 12 bases in between. CDR3 loop: CASSLSRGGTEAFF. The CDR3 nucleotides read TGTGCCAGCAGTTTGTCTAGAGGGGGCACTGAAGCTTTCTTT.

The chain combines TRBV7-9 with TRBJ1-2; TRBD1 is a possible D gene (5 bases). Germline loops: CDR1 SEHNR, CDR2 FQNEAQ (reference sequence). The CDR3 length is 17 residues. The V end was cut by 4 bases, the J end by 7 bases, with 25 bases between. As DNA, the CDR3 is TGTGCCAGCAGCTCACTCATAAGGGACCCATCTAGGCGTGGCTACACCTTC. This encodes CASSSLIRDPSRRGYTF.

The V call is TRBV5-8, the J call TRBJ1-2; D is perhaps TRBD1 (6 bases). CDR1 is SGHTS, CDR2 YDEGEE, per germline. This CDR3 has 11 residues. V was shortened by 2 bases and J by 12 bases, with 11 bases between the two germline ends. The CDR3 sequence is CASSFDRSNTF. CDR3 coding DNA: TGTGCCAGCAGCTTCGACAGGTCCAACACCTTC.

The chain recombines TRBV29-1 with TRBJ1-1, with TRBD1 matching 9 bases. This CDR3 contains 13 residues. The V segment lost 4 bases and the J segment 10 bases; nucleotides outside the gene matches: 10. CDR1 is SQVTM, CDR2 ANQGSEA, per germline. CDR3 protein: CSVGEGQGFVAFF. The DNA for the CDR3 is TGCAGCGTTGGAGAGGGACAGGGTTTCGTAGCTTTCTTT.

This chain links TRBV2 with TRBJ2-5; 10 bases line up with TRBD1. The CDR3 runs to 14 residues. Germline assignment: CDR1 SNHLY and CDR2 FYNNEI. V was pared by 7 bases and J by 5 bases, with 7 bases of the junction left unmatched. The CDR3 here is CASTRTGGSETQYF. DNA for the CDR3: TGTGCCAGCACCCGGACAGGGGGATCGGAGACCCAGTACTTC.

The table lists this clone with a count of one. The chain links TRBV7-3 to TRBJ2-7; TRBD2 is a possible D gene (6 bases). Trimming shortened V by 3 bases and J by 2 bases, and 11 bases separated the two germline ends. CDR1 is SGHTA, CDR2 FQGTGA, per germline. The CDR3 length is 14 residues. CDR3 sequence: CASSFGGSPYEQYF. The DNA for the CDR3 is TGTGCCAGCAGCTTTGGGGGGAGCCCCTACGAGCAGTACTTC. Together with reference TRBV7-3 and TRBJ2-7, the CDR3 gives the full variable domain: GAGVSQTPSNKVTEKGKYVELRCDPISGHTALYWYRQSLGQGPEFLIYFQGTGAADDSGLPNDRFFAVRPEGSVSTLKIQRTERGDSAVYLCASSFGGSPYEQYFGPGTRLTVT.